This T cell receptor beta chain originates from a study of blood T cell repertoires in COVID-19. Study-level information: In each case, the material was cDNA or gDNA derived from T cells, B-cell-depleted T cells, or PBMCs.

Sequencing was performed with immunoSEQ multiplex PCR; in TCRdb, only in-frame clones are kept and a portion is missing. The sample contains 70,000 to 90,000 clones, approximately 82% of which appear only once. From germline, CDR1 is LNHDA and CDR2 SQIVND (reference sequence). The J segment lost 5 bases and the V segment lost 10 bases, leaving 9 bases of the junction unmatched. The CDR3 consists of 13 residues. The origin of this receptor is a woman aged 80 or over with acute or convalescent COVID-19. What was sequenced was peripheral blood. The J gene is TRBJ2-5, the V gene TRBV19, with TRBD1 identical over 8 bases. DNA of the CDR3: TGTGCCACCGTCGACAGGGGCAGGGAGACCCAGTACTTC. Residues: CATVDRGRETQYF.